What follows are 29 T cell receptor beta chains derived from one specimen sequenced in a study of blood T cell repertoires in COVID-19. Using immunoSEQ multiplex PCR, the repertoire was profiled, and TCRdb retains in-frame clones only, with some absent. The repertoire includes hundreds of thousands of clones, 85% to 90% of them detected once, and 0.9% to 1.2% sits in the top ten. The sequencing input was PBMCs or T cells enriched from blood (not recorded which). All receptors derive from a man in his thirties or forties who had recovered from COVID-19.

The chain couples TRBV7-2 to TRBJ2-7, with a possible D match to TRBD1 (5 bases). The CDR3 loop spans 13 amino acids. V lost 1 base, J lost 6 bases, and 10 bases lay in between. Germline V gene sequence: CDR1 SGHTA, CDR2 FQGNSA. CDR3 amino acids: CASSLGFRGEQYF. The CDR3, as DNA: TGTGCCAGCAGCTTAGGATTTAGGGGCGAGCAGTACTTC.

The chain carries TRBV28 and TRBJ1-2; 10 nucleotides agree with TRBD1. Per the germline V gene, CDR1 is MDHEN and CDR2 is SYDVKM. This CDR3 contains 16 residues. The V gene end was trimmed by 10 bases and the J gene end by 0 bases; junction bases not matched to a gene: 11. The CDR3 reads CAIGQGGTGANYGYTF. In DNA, the CDR3 is TGTGCCATCGGGCAGGGGGGGACAGGGGCTAACTATGGCTACACCTTC.

This chain uses TRBV7-6 with TRBJ2-2, with D hard to call. Trimming removed 1 base at V and 4 bases at J, with 4 bases between. The length of the CDR3 is 13 residues. Germline V gene lookup returns CDR1 SGHVS and CDR2 FNYEAQ. The CDR3 DNA reads as TGTGCCAGCAGCTTAGTTCTCACCGGGGAGCTGTTTTTT. Protein sequence: CASSLVLTGELFF.

The gene calls are TRBV18 and TRBJ2-2; TRBD2 matches 10 bases. V trimming: 1 base; J trimming: 1 base; junction bases outside the gene matches: 3. Looked up from germline, CDR1 is KGHSH and CDR2 is LQKENI. The CDR3 extends over 17 amino acids. DNA of the CDR3: TGTGCCAGCTCACCACGAACTAGCGGGGTGAACACCGGGGAGCTGTTTTTT. This translates into CASSPRTSGVNTGELFF.

This chain connects TRBV6-1 to TRBJ1-2; 8 bases map to TRBD1. Germline CDR1 is MNHNS and CDR2 is SASEGT. The CDR3 runs 14 residues. Trimming cost V 3 bases and J 8 bases; bases outside gene matches: 8. CDR3 DNA: TGTGCCAGCAGTGAGAGACAGGGGTTGGGAGGCTACACCTTC. Encoded protein: CASSERQGLGGYTF.

The V gene is TRBV6-1, the J gene TRBJ2-7, with D possibly being TRBD2 (5 bases). CDR3 length equals 15 residues. The germline V gene has CDR1 MNHNS and CDR2 SASEGT. With 2 bases removed from V and 0 bases from J, the gap between germline ends came to 11 bases. CDR3 region: CASSEQRESSYEQYF. In nucleotides, the CDR3 is TGTGCCAGCAGTGAACAAAGGGAGAGCTCCTACGAGCAGTACTTC.

The table lists this clone with a count of one. The genes are TRBV28 and TRBJ2-7; D gene ambiguous. Germline CDR1 reads MDHEN; CDR2 reads SYDVKM. The CDR3 consists of 14 residues. The V gene lost 2 bases and the J gene lost 2 bases, with 10 bases spanning the gap. The CDR3 is CASSLGQPAYEQYF. The DNA of the CDR3 is TGTGCCAGCAGTTTAGGGCAGCCAGCCTACGAGCAGTACTTC.

The chain employs TRBV11-2 and TRBJ2-3; TRBD2 aligns across 14 bases. The V gene's germline CDR1 is SGHAT and CDR2 FQNNGV. There are 17 residues in the CDR3. The V gene end was trimmed by 3 bases and the J gene end by 4 bases; junction bases not matched to a gene: 6. In DNA, the CDR3 is TGTGCCAGCAGCTTTAGACTAGCGGGAGGGCTGCCAGATACGCAGTATTTT. It is translated as CASSFRLAGGLPDTQYF.

This chain uses TRBV12-3 or TRBV12-4 with TRBJ2-7; 9 nucleotides line up with TRBD1. The junction had 6 bases not matched to a gene; V was cut back by 7 bases and J by 5 bases. The CDR3 has 13 amino acids. CDR3: CASTWGTGNEQYF. CDR3 bases: TGTGCCAGCACCTGGGGGACAGGGAACGAGCAGTACTTC.

The rearrangement links TRBV28 to TRBJ1-5; a weak D match, TRBD1 (5 bases). The germline CDR1 and CDR2 sequences are MDHEN and SYDVKM. Deletions cut 5 bases from V and 6 bases from J, with 17 bases between. The CDR3 totals 15 residues. CDR3: CASSPRAGIGQPQHF. DNA for the CDR3: TGTGCCAGCAGTCCCCGGGCAGGGATCGGTCAGCCCCAGCATTTT.

The chain uses TRBV15 and TRBJ2-6, with TRBD2 matching 7 bases. Germline CDR1 is LNHNV and CDR2 is YYDKDF (reference sequence). The CDR3 spans 16 residues. The ends lost 3 bases at V and 4 bases at J; junction bases unmatched: 6. CDR3: CATSSGGVSGANVLTF. Written as DNA, the CDR3 is TGTGCCACCAGCAGTGGGGGGGTCTCCGGGGCCAACGTCCTGACTTTC.

The chain employs TRBV25-1 and TRBJ1-2; D is unresolved. The CDR3 runs 14 residues. Trimming cost V 3 bases and J 8 bases, with 16 bases left between them. CDR1 is MGHDK and CDR2 is SYGVNS in the germline V gene. The CDR3 DNA follows: TGTGCCAGCAGTGAGGTATTTCGAATGGGCGGCTACACCTTC. It specifies CASSEVFRMGGYTF.

This chain joins TRBV10-3 and TRBJ1-3; D call uncertain. V lost 10 bases, J lost 3 bases, and 10 bases lay in between. The V gene's germline CDR1 is ENHRY and CDR2 SYGVKD. This CDR3 is built from 12 residues. CDR3: CATFTSGNTIYF. For the CDR3, the DNA is TGTGCCACGTTTACAAGTGGAAACACCATATATTTT.

The V gene is TRBV6-5, the J gene TRBJ2-7; 7 bases match TRBD2. In germline, CDR1 is MNHEY, CDR2 SVGAGI. V lost 0 bases and J lost 5; bases outside the gene matches: 7. The CDR3 has 15 amino acids. The CDR3, as DNA: TGTGCCAGCAGTTACTCGAGTAGCGGGCTTGACGAGCAGTACTTC. Translation: CASSYSSSGLDEQYF.

V is TRBV21-1 and J is TRBJ1-5; TRBD1 reflects the table's D call only, with no check against the DNA. TRBV21-1 is listed as a pseudogene. The CDR3 consists of 15 residues. The CDR3 sequence: CASSRGPGFVQPQHF. The CDR3 nucleotides are TGTGCCAGCAGCAGAGGTCCAGGGTTCGTTCAGCCCCAGCATTTT.

This clone has a single count. The gene calls are TRBV6-2 or TRBV6-3 and TRBJ2-3, with a possible D match to TRBD1 (5 bases). V gave up 5 bases and J gave up 4 bases, with 7 bases separating them. The CDR3 is made up of 12 amino acids. Germline V gene sequence: CDR1 MNHEY, CDR2 SVGEGT. CDR3 residues: CASSQQADTQYF. CDR3 DNA sequence: TGTGCCAGCAGTCAACAGGCAGATACGCAGTATTTT.

The chain is built from TRBV2 and TRBJ2-7; tentatively, D is TRBD2 (7 bases). Germline CDR1 SNHLY, CDR2 FYNNEI. This CDR3 is 17 amino acids long. V shed 2 bases and J shed 3 bases, with 20 bases lying between them. The CDR3 DNA follows: TGTGCCAGCAGTGAATGGGCGGGAGATGGGGGCCTCTACGAGCAGTACTTC. It yields the protein CASSEWAGDGGLYEQYF.

This clone was detected once. The CDR3 nucleotides read TGTGCCAGCAGCCGACGGGGTCAAGAGACCCAGTACTTC. Protein sequence: CASSRRGQETQYF. The chain employs TRBV9 and TRBJ2-5; tentatively, D is TRBD2 (5 bases). This CDR3 is 13 amino acids long. The germline CDR1 and CDR2 sequences are SGDLS and YYNGEE. V shed 4 bases and J shed 2 bases, with 9 bases lying between them.

The chain carries TRBV6-7 and TRBJ1-6; 7 nucleotides line up with TRBD1. TRBV6-7 is identified as an open reading frame with a role that is uncertain. With 0 bases clipped from V and 9 bases from J, the junction kept 23 bases outside the gene matches. The CDR3 loop spans 21 amino acids. The chain's CDR3 is CASSYSTGTVTDWFWGSPLHF. CDR3 nucleotides: TGTGCCAGCAGTTACTCCACCGGGACAGTGACGGATTGGTTTTGGGGTTCACCCCTCCACTTT.

This clone was detected only once. This chain connects TRBV11-2 to TRBJ2-1; D unresolved. The CDR3 is 11 residues long. Germline V gene lookup returns CDR1 SGHAT and CDR2 FQNNGV. Trimming removed 1 base at V and 9 bases at J, with 4 bases between. CDR3 sequence (DNA): TGTGCCAGCAGCTTAGCCGGTGAGCAGTTCTTC. Its protein product is CASSLAGEQFF.

This chain links TRBV7-2 with TRBJ1-4; 8 positions match TRBD1. The CDR3 spans 14 residues. V shed 6 bases and J 8 bases; nucleotides not matched to a gene: 8. Germline loops: CDR1 SGHTA, CDR2 FQGNSA. CDR3 protein: CASSRTGIAEKLFF. DNA for the CDR3: TGTGCCAGCAGTCGGACAGGGATTGCAGAAAAACTGTTTTTT.

The count of this clone is one. The chain employs TRBV5-4 and TRBJ1-3; TRBD1 matches at 7 bases. This CDR3 spans 14 amino acids. Germline V lookup: CDR1 SGHNT, CDR2 YYREEE (reference sequence). Trimming took 10 bases from V and 0 from J; bases not matched to a gene: 7. The CDR3 region is CAGWTGPSGNTIYF. The CDR3 DNA reads TGTGCCGGATGGACAGGACCCTCTGGAAACACCATATATTTT.

This rearrangement joins TRBV18 to TRBJ2-7; maybe TRBD1 (6 bases). Trimming shortened V by 4 bases and J by 6 bases, and 22 bases separated the two germline ends. CDR1 KGHSH and CDR2 LQKENI come from the germline V gene. The CDR3 loop spans 16 amino acids. CDR3: CASSLPGVSQGGEQYF. CDR3 DNA: TGTGCCAGCTCACTCCCAGGGGTCAGTCAGGGCGGCGAGCAGTACTTC.

This chain links TRBV5-1 with TRBJ2-7; D may be TRBD1 (6 bases). This CDR3 has 18 amino acids. Germline V lookup: CDR1 SGHRS, CDR2 YFSETQ. The V gene lost 3 bases and the J gene lost 0 bases, with 22 bases spanning the gap. The CDR3 DNA reads as TGCGCCAGCAGCTGGCAAATACAGGGATCTTTGAGCTCCTACGAGCAGTACTTC. It is translated as CASSWQIQGSLSSYEQYF.

This rearrangement joins TRBV3-1 (or the pseudogene TRBV3-2) to TRBJ2-1; 8 positions match TRBD2. Germline values: CDR1 LGHDT, CDR2 YNNKEL (reference sequence). The CDR3 runs 17 residues. J gave up 1 base and V 2 bases, and 7 bases lay outside the gene matches. The CDR3 nucleotides read TGTGCCAGCAGCCAAACCAGCGGGAGCTTTTCCTACAATGAGCAGTTCTTC. Translated, it gives CASSQTSGSFSYNEQFF.

Points on this clone: The same CDR3 can be traced to other DNA sequences in this sample. This chain links TRBV18 with TRBJ2-3; D is unresolved. CDR1 and CDR2 (germline): KGHSH, LQKENI. V lost 2 bases and J lost 6, with 6 bases in between. This CDR3 spans 12 amino acids. The CDR3 protein is CASSPSGDTQYF. DNA of the CDR3: TGTGCCAGCTCACCATCAGGTGATACGCAGTATTTT.

Regarding this clone: This CDR3 is also generated by other DNA sequences in the sample. V gene TRBV9 combines with J gene TRBJ2-3; D gene uncertain. With 0 bases removed from V and 1 base from J, the gap between germline ends came to 3 bases. The CDR3 is made up of 13 amino acids. Germline V gives CDR1 SGDLS, CDR2 YYNGEE. The CDR3 coding sequence is TGTGCCAGCAGCGTAGGAGGCACAGATACGCAGTATTTT. Protein product: CASSVGGTDTQYF.

In nucleotides, the CDR3 is TGTGCCACCAGTGACTCCCCGGGGGGCGAGCAGTACTTC. Translated, it gives CATSDSPGGEQYF. V is TRBV24-1 and J is TRBJ2-7; 7 bases are a match to TRBD2. This CDR3 contains 13 residues. The germline gives CDR1 KGHDR, CDR2 SFDVKD. With 4 bases clipped from V and 6 bases from J, the junction kept 5 bases outside the gene matches.

In the case of this clone: Within the sample, other DNA sequences also encode this same CDR3. The CDR3 sequence: CASSQGTGEETQYF. Written as DNA, the CDR3 is TGCGCCAGCAGCCAAGGGACAGGGGAAGAGACCCAGTACTTC. The chain recombines TRBV5-1 with TRBJ2-5, with 10 bases fitting TRBD1. CDR1 and CDR2 from the germline V gene are SGHRS and YFSETQ. The CDR3 runs to 14 residues. After removal of 4 bases from V and 3 bases from J, the junction contained 3 bases not matched to a gene.